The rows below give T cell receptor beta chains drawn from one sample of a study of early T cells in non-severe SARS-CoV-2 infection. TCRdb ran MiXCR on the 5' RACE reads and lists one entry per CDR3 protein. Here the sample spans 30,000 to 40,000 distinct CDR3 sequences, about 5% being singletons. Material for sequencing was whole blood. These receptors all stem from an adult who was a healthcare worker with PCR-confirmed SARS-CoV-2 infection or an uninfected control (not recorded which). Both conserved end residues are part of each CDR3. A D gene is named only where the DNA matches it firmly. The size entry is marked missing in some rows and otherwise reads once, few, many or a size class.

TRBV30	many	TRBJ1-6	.	CAWTGKVLDNSPLHF	TGTGCCTGGACAGGGAAGGTTTTGGACAATTCACCCCTCCACTTT
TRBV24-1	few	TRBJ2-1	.	CATSDSLNTDNEQFF	TGTGCCACCAGTGACTCTTTAAACACCGACAATGAGCAGTTCTTC
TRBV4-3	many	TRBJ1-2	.	CASSQEEGRVDGYTF	TGCGCCAGCAGCCAAGAAGAGGGCAGGGTGGATGGCTACACCTTC
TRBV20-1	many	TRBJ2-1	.	CSARDPAGASYNEQFF	TGCAGTGCTAGAGACCCCGCTGGAGCCTCCTACAATGAGCAGTTCTTC
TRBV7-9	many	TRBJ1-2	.	CASSRTDFYTF	TGTGCCAGCAGCCGGACAGACTTCTACACCTTC
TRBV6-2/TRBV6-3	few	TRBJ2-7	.	CASSYGETYEQYF	TGTGCCAGCAGTTACGGTGAAACCTACGAGCAGTACTTC
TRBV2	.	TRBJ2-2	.	CASSVRGNTGELFF	TGTGCCAGCAGTGTTCGCGGGAACACCGGGGAGCTGTTTTTT
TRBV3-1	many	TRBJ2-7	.	CASSHITAEDSYEQYF	TGTGCCAGCAGCCATATCACAGCGGAGGACTCCTACGAGCAGTACTTC
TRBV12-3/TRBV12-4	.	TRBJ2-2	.	CASSTLTIIAGTGELFF	TGTGCCAGCAGTACCCTGACCATAATCGCGGGGACCGGGGAGCTGTTTTTT
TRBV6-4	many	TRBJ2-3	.	CASSVSGDQDTQYF	TGTGCCAGCAGTGTTTCGGGGGACCAGGATACGCAGTATTTT
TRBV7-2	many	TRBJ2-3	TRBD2	CASSPLAGYTDTQYF	TGTGCCAGCAGCCCTCTAGCGGGATACACAGATACGCAGTATTTT
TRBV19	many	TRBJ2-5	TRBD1	CASSTDPQGRETQYF	TGTGCCAGTAGTACTGACCCACAGGGGCGCGAGACCCAGTACTTC
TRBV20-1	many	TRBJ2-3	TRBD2	CSAIGLAGMTDTQYF	TGCAGTGCCATCGGACTAGCGGGGATGACAGATACGCAGTATTTT
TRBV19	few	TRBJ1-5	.	CASSIRGEFNQPQHF	TGTGCCAGTAGTATTCGGGGGGAGTTCAATCAGCCCCAGCATTTT
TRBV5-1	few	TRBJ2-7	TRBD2	CASSGTSATYEQYF	TGCGCCAGCTCGGGGACTAGCGCGACCTACGAGCAGTACTTC
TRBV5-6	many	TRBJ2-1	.	CASSSTGQPSSYNEQFF	TGTGCCAGCAGCTCTACAGGGCAACCCAGCTCCTACAATGAGCAGTTCTTC
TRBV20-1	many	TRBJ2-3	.	CSATLTDTQYF	TGCAGTGCTACCCTCACAGATACGCAGTATTTT
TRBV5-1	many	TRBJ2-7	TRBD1	CASSPVPGDSYYEQYF	TGCGCCAGCAGCCCGGTCCCCGGGGACAGTTACTACGAGCAGTACTTC
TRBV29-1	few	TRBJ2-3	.	CSGKGGLTDTQYF	TGCAGCGGCAAGGGGGGCCTCACAGATACGCAGTATTTT
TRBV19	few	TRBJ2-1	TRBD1	CASSIGTGEQFF	TGTGCCAGTAGTATAGGGACAGGGGAGCAGTTCTTC
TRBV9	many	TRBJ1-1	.	CASSVGSTGKAFF	TGTGCCAGCAGCGTAGGAAGTACGGGAAAAGCTTTCTTT
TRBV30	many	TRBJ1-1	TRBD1	CAWSRQGASEAFF	TGTGCCTGGAGCAGACAGGGGGCCTCTGAAGCTTTCTTT
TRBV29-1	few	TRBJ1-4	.	CSVENGEKLFF	TGCAGCGTTGAAAACGGCGAAAAACTGTTTTTT
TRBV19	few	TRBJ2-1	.	CASSIEGGAGSSYNEQFF	TGTGCCAGTAGTATAGAGGGGGGCGCAGGGAGCTCCTACAATGAGCAGTTCTTC
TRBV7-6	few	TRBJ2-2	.	CASSPLQGGGELFF	TGTGCCAGCAGCCCGCTACAGGGCGGCGGGGAGCTGTTTTTT
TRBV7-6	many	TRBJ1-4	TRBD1	CASSPTGGKLFF	TGTGCCAGCAGCCCGACAGGGGGAAAACTGTTTTTT
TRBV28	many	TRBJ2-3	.	CASSPWAPPEDTQYF	TGTGCCAGCAGTCCGTGGGCCCCGCCGGAGGATACGCAGTATTTT
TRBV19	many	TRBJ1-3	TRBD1	CASSKPPGQATHSGNTIYF	TGTGCCAGTAGCAAACCCCCGGGACAGGCCACCCACTCTGGAAACACCATATATTTT
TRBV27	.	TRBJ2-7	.	CASSPAGPSYEQYF	TGTGCCAGCAGTCCCGCGGGACCCTCCTACGAGCAGTACTTC
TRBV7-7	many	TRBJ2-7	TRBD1	CASSPDRAHEQYF	TGTGCCAGCAGCCCCGACAGGGCCCACGAGCAGTACTTC
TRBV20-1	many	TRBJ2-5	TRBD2	CSASLAGGRETQYF	TGCAGTGCTTCTCTAGCGGGGGGCCGAGAGACCCAGTACTTC
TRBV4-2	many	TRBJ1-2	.	CASSQDLSGGGTNYGYTF	TGTGCCAGCAGCCAAGATCTATCGGGCGGAGGGACTAACTATGGCTACACCTTC